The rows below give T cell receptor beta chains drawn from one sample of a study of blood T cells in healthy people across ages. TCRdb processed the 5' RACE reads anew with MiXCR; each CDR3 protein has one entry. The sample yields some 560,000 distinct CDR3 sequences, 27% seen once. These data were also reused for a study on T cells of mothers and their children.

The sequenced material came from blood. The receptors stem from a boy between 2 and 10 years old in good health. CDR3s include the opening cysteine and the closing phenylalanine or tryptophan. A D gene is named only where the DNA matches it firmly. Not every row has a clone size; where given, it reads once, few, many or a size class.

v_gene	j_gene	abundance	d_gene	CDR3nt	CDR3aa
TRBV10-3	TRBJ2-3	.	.	TGTGCCATCAGTGTGCAGGGAGATACGCAGTATTTT	CAISVQGDTQYF
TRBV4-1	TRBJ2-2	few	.	TGCGCCAGCAGCCCTTTTAACACCGGGGAGCTGTTTTTT	CASSPFNTGELFF
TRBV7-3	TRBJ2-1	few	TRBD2	TGTGCCAGCAGCTTCGGACTAGCGGTGGTGAATGAGCAGTTCTTC	CASSFGLAVVNEQFF
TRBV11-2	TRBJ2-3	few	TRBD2	TGTGCCAGCAGCTTAGTGAGTAGGTTGGGACTACCTAGCACAGATACGCAGTATTTT	CASSLVSRLGLPSTDTQYF
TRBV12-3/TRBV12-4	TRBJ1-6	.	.	TGTGCCAGCAGTTTCTTAAGAAATTCACCCCTCCACTTT	CASSFLRNSPLHF
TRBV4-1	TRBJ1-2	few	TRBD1	TGCGCCAGCAGCCAAGGAGTGGGACAGGGACATGGCTACACCTTC	CASSQGVGQGHGYTF
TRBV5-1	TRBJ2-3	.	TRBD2	TGCGCCAGCAGCTGGGGACTAGCGGACACAGATACGCAGTATTTT	CASSWGLADTDTQYF
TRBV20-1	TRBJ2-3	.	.	TGCAGTGCTCCGAATTCGGACACCGAATACACAGATACGCAGTATTTT	CSAPNSDTEYTDTQYF
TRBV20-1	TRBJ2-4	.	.	TGCAGTGCGACAGATCGACTAGCCAAAAACATTCAGTACTTC	CSATDRLAKNIQYF
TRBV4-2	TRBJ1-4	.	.	TGTGCCAGCAGCCAAGAATCCTTGGGGCAGGCAACTAATGAAAAACTGTTTTTT	CASSQESLGQATNEKLFF